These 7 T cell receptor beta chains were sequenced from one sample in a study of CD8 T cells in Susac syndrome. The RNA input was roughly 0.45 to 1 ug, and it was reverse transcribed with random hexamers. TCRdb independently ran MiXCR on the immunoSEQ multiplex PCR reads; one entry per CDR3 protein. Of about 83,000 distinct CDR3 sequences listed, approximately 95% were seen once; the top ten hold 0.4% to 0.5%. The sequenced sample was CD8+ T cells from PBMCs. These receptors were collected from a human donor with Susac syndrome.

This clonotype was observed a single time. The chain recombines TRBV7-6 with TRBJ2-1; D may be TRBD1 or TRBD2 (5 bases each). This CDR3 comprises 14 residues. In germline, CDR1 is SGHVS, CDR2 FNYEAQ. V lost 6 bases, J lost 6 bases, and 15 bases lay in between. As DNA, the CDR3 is TGTGCCAGCAGTCCCCCGGGGCAAGCCAATGAGCAGTTCTTC. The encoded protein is CASSPPGQANEQFF.

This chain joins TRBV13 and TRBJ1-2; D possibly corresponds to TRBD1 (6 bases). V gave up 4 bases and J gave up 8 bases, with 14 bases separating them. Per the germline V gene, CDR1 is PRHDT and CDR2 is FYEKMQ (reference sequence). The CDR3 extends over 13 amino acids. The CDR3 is CASSSTGTRGYTF. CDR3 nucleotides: TGTGCCAGCAGCTCGACCGGGACAAGGGGCTACACCTTC.

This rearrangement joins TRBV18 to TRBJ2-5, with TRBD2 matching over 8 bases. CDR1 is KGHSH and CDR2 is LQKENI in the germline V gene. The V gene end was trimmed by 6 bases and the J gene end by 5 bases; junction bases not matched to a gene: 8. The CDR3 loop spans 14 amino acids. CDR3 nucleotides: TGTGCCAGCTCGTCGCGGGAGGCAGTGGAGACCCAGTACTTC. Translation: CASSSREAVETQYF.

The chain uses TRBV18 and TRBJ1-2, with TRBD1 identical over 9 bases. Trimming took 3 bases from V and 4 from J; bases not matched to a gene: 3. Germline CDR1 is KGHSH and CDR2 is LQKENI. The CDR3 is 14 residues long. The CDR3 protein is CASSPGQGSYGYTF. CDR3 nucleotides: TGTGCCAGCTCACCGGGACAGGGTAGCTATGGCTACACCTTC.

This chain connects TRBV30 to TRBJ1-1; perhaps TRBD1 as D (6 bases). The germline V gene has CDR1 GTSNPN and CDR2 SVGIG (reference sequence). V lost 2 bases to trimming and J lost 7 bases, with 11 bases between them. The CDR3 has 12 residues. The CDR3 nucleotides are TGTGCCTGGAGTTTGGGGGGCCTTGAAGCTTTCTTT. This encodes CAWSLGGLEAFF.

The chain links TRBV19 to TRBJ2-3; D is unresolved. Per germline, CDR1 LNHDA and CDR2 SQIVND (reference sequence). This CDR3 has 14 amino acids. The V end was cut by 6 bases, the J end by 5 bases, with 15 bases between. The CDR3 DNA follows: TGTGCCAGTAGCCCCGGTGGCCCCGGAGATACGCAGTATTTT. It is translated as CASSPGGPGDTQYF.

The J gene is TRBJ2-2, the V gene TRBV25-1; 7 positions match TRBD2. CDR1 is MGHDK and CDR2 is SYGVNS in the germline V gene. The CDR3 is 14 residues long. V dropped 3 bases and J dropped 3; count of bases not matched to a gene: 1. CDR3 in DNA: TGTGCCAGCAGTGACCTAGCGGACACCGGGGAGCTGTTTTTT. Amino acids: CASSDLADTGELFF.